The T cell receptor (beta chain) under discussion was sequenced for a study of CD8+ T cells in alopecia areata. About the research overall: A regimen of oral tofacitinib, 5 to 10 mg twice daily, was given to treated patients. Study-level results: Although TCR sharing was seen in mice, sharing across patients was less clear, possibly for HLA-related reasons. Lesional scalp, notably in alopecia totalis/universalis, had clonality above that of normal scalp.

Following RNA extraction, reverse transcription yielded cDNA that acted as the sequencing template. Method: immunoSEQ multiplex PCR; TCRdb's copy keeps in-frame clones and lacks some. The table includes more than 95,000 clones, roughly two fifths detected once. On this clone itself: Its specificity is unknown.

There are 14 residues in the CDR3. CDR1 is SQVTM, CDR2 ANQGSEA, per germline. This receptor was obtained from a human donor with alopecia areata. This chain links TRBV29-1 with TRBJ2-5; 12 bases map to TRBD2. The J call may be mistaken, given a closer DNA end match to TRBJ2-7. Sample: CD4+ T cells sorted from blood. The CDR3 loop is CSVRTSGATYEQYF. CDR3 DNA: TGCAGCGTTCGGACTAGCGGGGCCACCTACGAGCAGTACTTC.